A selection of T cell receptor beta chains follows, all from one sample in a study of T cells in narcolepsy. Sequencing was performed with immunoSEQ multiplex PCR; in TCRdb, only in-frame clones are kept and a portion is missing. The repertoire has under 20,000 clones, 86% of them found once; the top ten carry approximately 0.66%. The sequenced sample was memory (CD45RA-) CD4+ T cells from blood. The origin of the receptors is a human donor in good health. The CDR3 runs from the conserved cysteine through the conserved F or W. Each record gives: J gene, V gene, clone size, D gene, CDR3 DNA, CDR3 protein. A D gene is named only where the DNA matches it firmly. The listing skips clone size in some rows; elsewhere it reads once, few, many or a size class.

j_call: TRBJ2-7; v_call: TRBV5-1; clone_size: .; d_call: TRBD1; cdr3_nt: TGCGCCAGCAGCGAACGACAGGGGGGAACCTACGAGCAGTACTTC; cdr3_aa: CASSERQGGTYEQYF
j_call: TRBJ2-7; v_call: TRBV10-3; clone_size: .; d_call: .; cdr3_nt: TGTGCCATCAGTACGATGCCAGCTAACGAGCAGTACTTC; cdr3_aa: CAISTMPANEQYF
j_call: TRBJ2-3; v_call: TRBV2; clone_size: .; d_call: .; cdr3_nt: TGTGCCAGCAGTGAAGTTGACAGTCTTCGGGATACGCAGTATTTT; cdr3_aa: CASSEVDSLRDTQYF
j_call: TRBJ1-4; v_call: TRBV25-1; clone_size: few; d_call: TRBD1; cdr3_nt: TGTGCCAGCAGTAGGATAGGGGGCGTTGAAAAACTGTTTTTT; cdr3_aa: CASSRIGGVEKLFF
j_call: TRBJ1-1; v_call: TRBV14; clone_size: .; d_call: .; cdr3_nt: TGTGCCAGCAACACAAACTTCGCCACTGAAGCTTTCTTT; cdr3_aa: CASNTNFATEAFF
j_call: TRBJ2-5; v_call: TRBV7-8; clone_size: .; d_call: .; cdr3_nt: TGTGCCAGCAGCTTAGACAGGGCCTACCAAGAGACCCAGTACTTC; cdr3_aa: CASSLDRAYQETQYF
j_call: TRBJ2-7; v_call: TRBV14; clone_size: .; d_call: .; cdr3_nt: TGTGCCAGCAGCCCCATTACTGGGGACATCAACCTCTACGAGCAGTACTTC; cdr3_aa: CASSPITGDINLYEQYF
j_call: TRBJ2-5; v_call: TRBV7-2; clone_size: .; d_call: .; cdr3_nt: TGTGCCAGCAGCTTACCTGGTCCGGCCCAGTACTTC; cdr3_aa: CASSLPGPAQYF
j_call: TRBJ2-7; v_call: TRBV5-5; clone_size: .; d_call: .; cdr3_nt: TGTGCCAGCAGCTTTAATAGGATTCGGGGGTCGGTCGAGCAGTACTTC; cdr3_aa: CASSFNRIRGSVEQYF
j_call: TRBJ2-1; v_call: TRBV5-1; clone_size: few; d_call: TRBD2; cdr3_nt: TGCGCCAGCAGCCCGGGACTAGCGGGGGTAAATGAGCAGTTCTTC; cdr3_aa: CASSPGLAGVNEQFF
j_call: TRBJ1-4; v_call: TRBV28; clone_size: .; d_call: TRBD1; cdr3_nt: TGTGCCAGCAGTTCCCCCAAGGGGGCAGCTAATGAAAAACTGTTTTTT; cdr3_aa: CASSSPKGAANEKLFF
j_call: TRBJ1-5; v_call: TRBV21-1; clone_size: .; d_call: .; cdr3_nt: TGTGCCAGCCCCGAGGCAGGGGCGTCATTTAGCAATCAGCCCCAGCATTTT; cdr3_aa: CASPEAGASFSNQPQHF
j_call: TRBJ1-5; v_call: TRBV19; clone_size: .; d_call: TRBD1; cdr3_nt: TGTGCCAGTAGCCAGACAGGGTCCCAGCATTTT; cdr3_aa: CASSQTGSQHF
j_call: TRBJ2-5; v_call: TRBV11-3; clone_size: .; d_call: .; cdr3_nt: TGTGCCAGCAGCTTAGATTGGGGGGCGCCGGGAGAGACCCAGTACTTC; cdr3_aa: CASSLDWGAPGETQYF
j_call: TRBJ1-5; v_call: TRBV7-2; clone_size: .; d_call: .; cdr3_nt: TGTGCCAGCAGCTTACGACAGGGCAATCAGCCCCAGCATTTT; cdr3_aa: CASSLRQGNQPQHF
j_call: TRBJ2-3; v_call: TRBV30; clone_size: .; d_call: TRBD2; cdr3_nt: TGTGCCTGGAGTGTAGGCGATAGCGGGATTGGTACGCAGTATTTT; cdr3_aa: CAWSVGDSGIGTQYF
j_call: TRBJ1-6; v_call: TRBV9; clone_size: once; d_call: TRBD1; cdr3_nt: TGTGCCAGCAGCGTACAGGGGGGGAATTCACCCCTCCACTTT; cdr3_aa: CASSVQGGNSPLHF
j_call: TRBJ1-1; v_call: TRBV9; clone_size: .; d_call: .; cdr3_nt: TGTGCCAGCAGCGTAGATGAGGGTAGTACTGAAGCTTTCTTT; cdr3_aa: CASSVDEGSTEAFF
j_call: TRBJ2-5; v_call: TRBV5-6; clone_size: .; d_call: TRBD1; cdr3_nt: TGTGCCAGCTCGCTGGGTGTGAGGGGGCAAGGGACCCAGTACTTC; cdr3_aa: CASSLGVRGQGTQYF
j_call: TRBJ1-2; v_call: TRBV6-5; clone_size: few; d_call: .; cdr3_nt: TGTGCCAGCAGTTACTCTGGGGGCGCCCGTTTTGGCTACACCTTC; cdr3_aa: CASSYSGGARFGYTF
j_call: TRBJ1-2; v_call: TRBV7-8; clone_size: .; d_call: TRBD1; cdr3_nt: TGTGCCAGCAGCCGTGGGACAGGGGACTATGGCTACACCTTC; cdr3_aa: CASSRGTGDYGYTF
j_call: TRBJ1-1; v_call: TRBV19; clone_size: .; d_call: TRBD1; cdr3_nt: TGTGCCAGTAGTTCGCGGACAGGGAAGAACACTGAAGCTTTCTTT; cdr3_aa: CASSSRTGKNTEAFF
j_call: TRBJ1-1; v_call: TRBV6-4; clone_size: .; d_call: .; cdr3_nt: TGTGCCAGCAGTGCGGCCTTGGGGGACACTGAAGCTTTCTTT; cdr3_aa: CASSAALGDTEAFF
j_call: TRBJ2-1; v_call: TRBV6-1; clone_size: .; d_call: .; cdr3_nt: TGTGCCAGCAGTGAAGAGCTACAACCCTACAATGAGCAGTTCTTC; cdr3_aa: CASSEELQPYNEQFF
j_call: TRBJ2-5; v_call: TRBV6-1; clone_size: .; d_call: TRBD2; cdr3_nt: TGTGCCAGCAGTGAATTTCGGGTGCGGGGGGACCAAGAGACCCAGTACTTC; cdr3_aa: CASSEFRVRGDQETQYF
j_call: TRBJ2-3; v_call: TRBV11-2; clone_size: .; d_call: .; cdr3_nt: TGTGCCAGCAGCTCGTCGGATACGCAGTATTTT; cdr3_aa: CASSSSDTQYF
j_call: TRBJ1-2; v_call: TRBV6-6; clone_size: .; d_call: .; cdr3_nt: TGTGCCAGCAGTTACTTCGGCAGTTTTTATGGCTACACCTTC; cdr3_aa: CASSYFGSFYGYTF
j_call: TRBJ2-5; v_call: TRBV15; clone_size: .; d_call: .; cdr3_nt: TGTGCCACCAGCAGAGATCTTCGAGCTTGGGAGACCCAGTACTTC; cdr3_aa: CATSRDLRAWETQYF
j_call: TRBJ1-2; v_call: TRBV19; clone_size: .; d_call: TRBD1; cdr3_nt: TGTGCCAGTAGTAGGACAGGGTTTTATGGCTACACCTTC; cdr3_aa: CASSRTGFYGYTF
j_call: TRBJ1-1; v_call: TRBV30; clone_size: .; d_call: TRBD1; cdr3_nt: TGTGCCTGGAGCCGGGACAGGGGGTTCACTGAAGCTTTCTTT; cdr3_aa: CAWSRDRGFTEAFF
j_call: TRBJ2-1; v_call: TRBV19; clone_size: .; d_call: .; cdr3_nt: TGTGCCAGTAGCCCCTCGCCGGGAGAGTGGCATGAGCAGTTCTTC; cdr3_aa: CASSPSPGEWHEQFF
j_call: TRBJ1-2; v_call: TRBV2; clone_size: .; d_call: TRBD1; cdr3_nt: TGTGCCAGCAGTAATAAGGCCGGGACAGGCTATGGCTACACCTTC; cdr3_aa: CASSNKAGTGYGYTF
j_call: TRBJ2-3; v_call: TRBV5-1; clone_size: .; d_call: .; cdr3_nt: TGCGCCAGCAGCTTGGCCGGGGTAGCGGCTACAGATACGCAGTATTTT; cdr3_aa: CASSLAGVAATDTQYF
j_call: TRBJ1-1; v_call: TRBV7-6; clone_size: .; d_call: TRBD1; cdr3_nt: TGTGCCAGCAGCTTAGGGGGGACAGGGAACACTGAAGCTTTCTTT; cdr3_aa: CASSLGGTGNTEAFF
j_call: TRBJ2-7; v_call: TRBV30; clone_size: .; d_call: TRBD2; cdr3_nt: TGTGCCTGGAGTCGCCTTCGGGGACTAGCGGGGAGCTCCTACGAGCAGTACTTC; cdr3_aa: CAWSRLRGLAGSSYEQYF
j_call: TRBJ1-1; v_call: TRBV14; clone_size: .; d_call: TRBD1; cdr3_nt: TGTGCCAGCAGCCAAGGTTCGGGGACAGGGGCTTTCTTT; cdr3_aa: CASSQGSGTGAFF
j_call: TRBJ2-7; v_call: TRBV7-8; clone_size: .; d_call: .; cdr3_nt: TGTGCCAGCAGCCCAACCCCACGTTACGAGCAGTACTTC; cdr3_aa: CASSPTPRYEQYF
j_call: TRBJ2-3; v_call: TRBV10-3; clone_size: once; d_call: .; cdr3_nt: TGTGCCATCAGTCTAAGGCCGGTTGGCCCCACAGATACGCAGTATTTT; cdr3_aa: CAISLRPVGPTDTQYF
j_call: TRBJ1-6; v_call: TRBV18; clone_size: .; d_call: .; cdr3_nt: TGTGCCAGCTCATTCACAGGAGATTATAATTCACCCCTCCACTTT; cdr3_aa: CASSFTGDYNSPLHF
j_call: TRBJ1-4; v_call: TRBV30; clone_size: .; d_call: TRBD1; cdr3_nt: TGTGCCTGGACCCCGACAGGGGGCGGCTGGGAAAAACTGTTTTTT; cdr3_aa: CAWTPTGGGWEKLFF
j_call: TRBJ2-7; v_call: TRBV7-8; clone_size: .; d_call: .; cdr3_nt: TGTGCCAGCAGAACCCAAGGAGGGACAAAATACGAGCAGTACTTC; cdr3_aa: CASRTQGGTKYEQYF
j_call: TRBJ2-7; v_call: TRBV28; clone_size: .; d_call: .; cdr3_nt: TGTGCCAGCAAGAGGACAACATCTTACGAGCAGTACTTC; cdr3_aa: CASKRTTSYEQYF
j_call: TRBJ1-1; v_call: TRBV9; clone_size: .; d_call: .; cdr3_nt: TGTGCCAGCAGCGTAGTCCCCACAGACAGTTACACTGAAGCTTTCTTT; cdr3_aa: CASSVVPTDSYTEAFF
j_call: TRBJ2-1; v_call: TRBV11-3; clone_size: .; d_call: TRBD2; cdr3_nt: TGTGCCAGCAGCTTAGGAGGACTAGCGCGTTACAATGAGCAGTTCTTC; cdr3_aa: CASSLGGLARYNEQFF